A selection of T cell receptor beta chains follows, all from one sample in a study of response to subunit inactivated influenza vaccine. TCRdb re-analysed the RT-PCR reads in MiXCR, keeping a single row per CDR3 protein. The sample has about 500,000 distinct CDR3 sequences; approximately 16% are singletons. Source: CD4+ T cells sorted from PBMCs, taken about 24 months after vaccination. These TCRs come from a man aged 50-75 years who received an inactivated influenza vaccine. Each CDR3 is given with its conserved first and last residue. The size entry is marked missing in some rows and otherwise reads once, few, many or a size class.

v_gene: TRBV27
j_gene: TRBJ2-7
abundance: -
CDR3aa: CASSGSGTSDYEQYF

v_gene: TRBV12-3/TRBV12-4
j_gene: TRBJ1-1
abundance: few
CDR3aa: CASSLSWGGEAFF

v_gene: TRBV5-6
j_gene: TRBJ2-5
abundance: many
CDR3aa: CASSPQGVKETQYF

v_gene: TRBV7-8
j_gene: TRBJ2-7
abundance: few
CDR3aa: CASSLVLAGYYEQYF

v_gene: TRBV6-2/TRBV6-3
j_gene: TRBJ1-1
abundance: -
CDR3aa: CASSYFGGTEAFF

v_gene: TRBV7-2
j_gene: TRBJ2-2
abundance: few
CDR3aa: CASSPGVITGELFF

v_gene: TRBV5-6
j_gene: TRBJ2-2
abundance: -
CDR3aa: CASSTRVSSAGELFF

v_gene: TRBV10-3
j_gene: TRBJ2-7
abundance: -
CDR3aa: CAISEDGGSSYEQYF

v_gene: TRBV12-3/TRBV12-4
j_gene: TRBJ2-1
abundance: few
CDR3aa: CASSFGDLSYNEQFF

v_gene: TRBV5-1
j_gene: TRBJ1-1
abundance: -
CDR3aa: CASSFGRTGRDTEAFF

v_gene: TRBV5-4
j_gene: TRBJ2-1
abundance: once
CDR3aa: CASLASTGGGDEQFF

v_gene: TRBV4-3
j_gene: TRBJ2-3
abundance: -
CDR3aa: CASSQSGAGTDTQYF